This T cell receptor beta chain stems from a study of T cells in Graves' hyperthyroidism and ophthalmopathy. Patients with ophthalmopathy all had a Clinical Activity Score of at least 3, a NOSPECS grade of at least 4 and duration under 3 months. Exclusion followed for patients with uncontrolled infection, other autoimmune disease, pregnancy or lactation. Diagnoses rested on clinical symptoms, serum thyroxine and TRAb, thyroid ultrasound and orbital computed tomography. V lost 5 bases and J lost 0; bases outside the gene matches: 3. Germline CDR1 is SGHVS and CDR2 is FQNEAQ. The CDR3 extends over 15 amino acids. Overall study results and limits: A model built on 13 V-J features separated ophthalmopathy from stable hyperthyroidism.

In regard to this clonotype: Its specificity is not known.

TCR beta CDR3 regions were amplified from RNA transcripts. HTBI primers were the set used in a first-round RT-PCR of the TCR CDR3. TCRdb re-analysed the multiplex PCR reads in MiXCR, keeping a single row per CDR3 protein. The sample has roughly 400,000 distinct CDR3 sequences, over 12% seen once; the top ten hold 28%. The sample was blood. The chain is built from TRBV7-8 and TRBJ2-3; 9 nucleotides align to TRBD2. The receptor was isolated from a middle-aged man with Graves' ophthalmopathy. As DNA, the CDR3 is TGTGCCAGCAGCCATACTAGCGGGAGCACAGATACGCAGTATTTT. This translates into CASSHTSGSTDTQYF.